This TCR beta chain is drawn from a study of regulatory and conventional T cells in RAG deficiency. Regarding this clone: Antigen unknown.

Study-level findings and limits: Omenn patients showed >80% Treg-Tconv overlap and shorter CDR3 lengths. Compared with controls, unique Treg TCR beta sequences dropped around 90-fold in Omenn syndrome and CID/AS. Sorted Omenn CD25-high CD127-low cells may not be bona fide Tregs.

TCRdb's table, derived via immunoSEQ multiplex PCR, lists solely in-frame clones and lacks some. The sample carries 5,500 to 8,500 clones, almost 85% recorded once. These data were also reused for a study on regulatory T cells. This second report adds: Amplification used 52 TRBV primers and 13 TRBJ primers.

Sequencing input: CD8+ T cells sorted from blood. This receptor was taken from a human donor in good health.

The CDR3 DNA follows: TGTGCCAGCAGTTACGGCGCAAACACCGGGGAGCTGTTTTTT. Residues: CASSYGANTGELFF. V usage is TRBV6-5 and J usage is TRBJ2-2; D unclear. Trimming shortened V by 2 bases and J by 2 bases, and 6 bases separated the two germline ends. Germline-derived CDR1 and CDR2 are MNHEY and SVGAGI. CDR3 length: 14 residues.